The subject of this entry is one T cell receptor (beta chain). This clone was seen more than once but under ten times. This clone's antigen is unknown. Base quality data are lacking; no much larger clone is found one base away. This specimen's time point label, interpreted: approximately twelve months on ibrutinib. Roughly 1.9 micrograms of genomic DNA were extracted from cryopreserved PBMCs for TCR beta library preparation. Longitudinal blood samples from CLL patients on ibrutinib monotherapy underwent high-throughput TCR beta sequencing. The patients were enrolled in a single-center, open-label phase 2 trial of ibrutinib monotherapy. The record originates from a study of cytotoxic CD8 clonotypes in ibrutinib-treated CLL (TCRdb year 2021). In terms of the full investigation: The cohort included about 15 treatment-naive and ten to twelve relapsed/refractory patients; 17 were IGHV unmutated. Responses were partial in some 24 patients and complete in 2; after median about 70 months follow-up, 14 stayed in remission and some twelve progressed. Of the 86 people in the trial, 26 had longitudinal samples available. Cryopreserved peripheral blood mononuclear cells were obtained before treatment, at response, and at either sustained remission or disease progression. Every sample from remission and from progressive disease was obtained while the patients were still on ibrutinib. The response samples were drawn at a median of 12 months into treatment, with a range of about 6 to 40 months. Samples averaged approximately 260,000 productive templates and more than 85,000 productive rearrangements. The study at large found these results: Sampling times were not matched between patients in sustained remission and patients whose disease was progressing, and lymph node repertoires were not examined. Baseline clonality was found to be higher than that of age-matched healthy donors and was strongly correlated with circulating CD8+ T-cell counts. Public clonotypes were rare and either contracted or stayed stable during treatment, and the rise in clonality at ibrutinib response reflected the expansion of private clonotypes. At ibrutinib response clonality went up, during sustained remission it held steady, and at progression it dropped back toward baseline.

The goal of deep resolution MiSeq sequencing was a depth between 1 in 1 million and 1 in 200,000 T cells, and coverage averaged 10x per clonotype. The immunoSEQ hsTCRB Kit was used to generate TCR beta libraries. Processing in the source paper ran as follows. ImmunoSEQ Data Assistant and ImmunoSEQ Analyzer were used for data analysis, and V, D and J genes were assigned according to IMGT definitions. Clonality was computed as one minus normalized Shannon entropy of productive rearrangement frequencies, ranging from 0 to 1. Public clonotype analysis was restricted to overrepresented clonotypes comprising at least 0.05% of each patient's repertoire. Around 13 age-matched healthy donor repertoires from immuneACCESS were used as controls for clonality. TCRdb re-hosts the immuneACCESS table, in-frame sequences only. Its copies lack some clones; in the studies checked, an unresolved V gene accounts for under half of them, and the cause for the rest is not known. V and J calls plus clone size are reproduced from that table; the DNA served to infer D and trimming. For this sample there are about 89,000 clones; around 80% appear just once. The ten top clones hold around 30% of the sample.

V and J are truncated by 4 bases and 4 bases respectively, leaving an intervening sequence of 8 bases. Reading the germline V gene gives CDR1 KGHSH and CDR2 LQKENI. Measured from the cysteine to the phenylalanine, the CDR3 is 12 residues long. Only the CDR3 region is kept as DNA, spanning 36 bases read in frame from base 1. The receptor comes from a human donor with chronic lymphocytic leukemia. The sample consisted of PBMCs, taken after 12 months of ibrutinib treatment. The rearrangement combines TRBV18 with TRBJ2-7; the D gene assignment is perhaps TRBD1 or TRBD2, with each matching 5 bases. At the DNA level, the sequence is TGTGCCAGCTCACGAGGGGCGTACGAGCAGTACTTC. Translated, this is CASSRGAYEQYF.